The 18 T cell receptor beta chains below all came from one sample that was sequenced in a study of T cell responses to AZD1222 COVID-19 vaccine. Sequencing used immunoSEQ multiplex PCR; TCRdb keeps in-frame clones, though not all of them. Found here are about 130,000 clones, 85% to 95% of them singletons; the top ten hold around 7%. The sequences come from peripheral blood, collected on day 0 of AZD1222 vaccination. All receptors come from an adult in good health.

As DNA, the CDR3 is TGTGCCAGCAGTCCCAGAACAGGGTGGGACATTCAGTACTTC. As protein: CASSPRTGWDIQYF. The rearrangement links TRBV28 to TRBJ2-4, with TRBD1 as a possible D gene (6 bases). The CDR3 consists of 14 residues. Trimming pared 5 bases from V and 8 bases from J, leaving 16 bases between. CDR1 is MDHEN, CDR2 SYDVKM, per germline.

The chain combines TRBV28 with TRBJ2-7; TRBD1 might be the D (5 bases). Trimming took 3 bases from V and 4 from J, leaving 10 bases between them. In germline, CDR1 is MDHEN, CDR2 SYDVKM. This CDR3 is built from 13 residues. As DNA, the CDR3 is TGTGCCAGCAGTTTCCCAGGGCCTTACGAGCAGTACTTC. Its protein product is CASSFPGPYEQYF.

This chain uses TRBV3-1 (or the pseudogene TRBV3-2) with TRBJ2-1; D is perhaps TRBD2 (6 bases). Trimming removed 1 base at V and 8 bases at J, with 18 bases between. The CDR3 runs to 16 residues. Germline CDR1 is LGHDT and CDR2 is YNNKEL (reference sequence). The CDR3 bases are TGTGCCAGCAGCCAAGGCCTTGGGGGGTACATGGATGAGCAGTTCTTC. The encoded protein is CASSQGLGGYMDEQFF.

The gene calls are TRBV7-2 and TRBJ2-1, with D perhaps matching TRBD1 (5 bases). The CDR3 has 18 amino acids. From germline, CDR1 is SGHTA and CDR2 FQGNSA. V lost 0 bases, J lost 0 bases, and 15 bases lay in between. CDR3 sequence reads: CASSLAVWGHFSYNEQFF. The CDR3 nucleotides read TGTGCCAGCAGCTTAGCGGTGTGGGGCCATTTCTCCTACAATGAGCAGTTCTTC.

The V call is TRBV11-2, the J call TRBJ2-2; D possibly matches TRBD1 or TRBD2 (5 bases each). V was cut by 3 bases and J by 4 bases, with 9 bases left in between. Germline assignment: CDR1 SGHAT and CDR2 FQNNGV. CDR3 size: 14 residues. The CDR3 coding sequence is TGTGCCAGCAGCTTTTCAGGGAGCACCGGGGAGCTGTTTTTT. This encodes CASSFSGSTGELFF.

The chain combines TRBV2 with TRBJ1-2; tentative D call: TRBD1 (5 bases). CDR1 is SNHLY and CDR2 is FYNNEI in the germline V gene. V shed 3 bases and J shed 8 bases, with 19 bases lying between them. The CDR3 covers 15 residues. DNA for the CDR3: TGTGCCAGCAGTGATAATCCAGGGCCGTCGCGGGGCTACACCTTC. Its protein product is CASSDNPGPSRGYTF.

The chain uses TRBV28 and TRBJ2-5, with D tentatively TRBD1 or TRBD2 (5 bases each). The CDR3 is 15 amino acids. Trimming pared 6 bases from V and 5 bases from J, leaving 19 bases between. Germline V gene data show CDR1 as MDHEN and CDR2 as SYDVKM. CDR3 sequence: CASRPGQNTGETQYF. The CDR3 region has the DNA TGTGCCAGCAGACCTGGACAAAATACGGGGGAGACCCAGTACTTC.

This chain connects TRBV6-5 to TRBJ2-7; the D gene is possibly TRBD2 (6 bases). Germline V CDR1 and CDR2: MNHEY, SVGAGI. CDR3 length: 13 amino acids. Between the trimmed V and J ends, which lost 0 bases and 6 bases, there was a span of 9 bases. The CDR3 here is CASSYSVGGEQYF. As DNA, the CDR3 is TGTGCCAGCAGTTACTCGGTGGGGGGCGAGCAGTACTTC.

V usage is TRBV5-1 and J usage is TRBJ1-4, with D unresolved. V dropped 0 bases and J dropped 7 bases, with 4 bases sitting between them. The CDR3 spans 12 residues. Germline V lookup: CDR1 SGHRS, CDR2 YFSETQ. CDR3 DNA: TGCGCCAGCAGCTTGGCATCTGAAAAACTGTTTTTT. Protein sequence: CASSLASEKLFF.

The J gene is TRBJ2-2, the V gene TRBV28; D remains ambiguous. Germline V gene data show CDR1 as MDHEN and CDR2 as SYDVKM. The V end was cut by 1 base, the J end by 3 bases, with 6 bases between. This CDR3 comprises 14 residues. As DNA, the CDR3 is TGTGCCAGCAGTTTATCCTACGACACCGGGGAGCTGTTTTTT. It is translated as CASSLSYDTGELFF.

This clone was seen once. The chain joins TRBV19 to TRBJ1-1, with TRBD1 matching 8 bases. V trimming: 9 bases; J trimming: 1 base; junction bases outside the gene matches: 13. CDR1 and CDR2 (germline): LNHDA, SQIVND (reference sequence). The CDR3 length is 16 residues. The CDR3 sequence: CASKAGGYTGNTEAFF. CDR3 in DNA: TGTGCCAGCAAGGCAGGGGGCTACACAGGGAACACTGAAGCTTTCTTT.

The J gene is TRBJ1-2, the V gene TRBV7-6; D is unresolved. Germline CDR1 reads SGHVS; CDR2 reads FNYEAQ. V was trimmed by 1 base and J by 0 bases, leaving 9 bases between them. The CDR3 length is 15 residues. As DNA, the CDR3 is TGTGCCAGCAGCTTAGACCCAGGAGCTAACTATGGCTACACCTTC. Translated, it gives CASSLDPGANYGYTF.

The chain has TRBV7-9 and TRBJ1-3; TRBD1 matches at 11 bases. J was trimmed by 1 base and V by 5 bases; bases with no gene match: 4. Germline V CDR1 and CDR2: SEHNR, FQNEAQ (reference sequence). The length of the CDR3 is 16 residues. The CDR3 region is CASSPGTGGSGNTIYF. The DNA of the CDR3 is TGTGCCAGCAGCCCGGGGACAGGGGGTTCTGGAAACACCATATATTTT.

The genes are TRBV28 and TRBJ1-4; TRBD1 matches 10 bases. The V segment lost 6 bases and the J segment 6 bases; nucleotides outside the gene matches: 10. The CDR3 length is 16 residues. Germline-derived CDR1 and CDR2 are MDHEN and SYDVKM. Written as DNA, the CDR3 is TGTGCCAGCAGGGTACCATTGGGGACAGGGGATGAAAAACTGTTTTTT. It specifies CASRVPLGTGDEKLFF.

This chain joins TRBV4-1 and TRBJ1-5, with 7 bases aligning to TRBD1. The germline V gene has CDR1 MGHRA and CDR2 YSYEKL. This CDR3 region has 16 residues. J was trimmed by 0 bases and V by 3 bases; bases with no gene match: 5. CDR3 sequence (DNA): TGCGCCAGCAGCCAGACAGGGCCGTATAGCAATCAGCCCCAGCATTTT. As protein: CASSQTGPYSNQPQHF.

This chain uses TRBV11-2 with TRBJ1-3; D is unresolved. Deletions cut 6 bases from V and 4 bases from J, with 7 bases between. The germline V gene has CDR1 SGHAT and CDR2 FQNNGV. The CDR3 length is 12 residues. In nucleotides, the CDR3 is TGTGCCAGCAGTCCGGCCGGAAACACCATATATTTT. As protein: CASSPAGNTIYF. The complete variable domain, with remaining parts taken from reference TRBV11-2 and TRBJ1-3, reads EAGVAQSPRYKIIEKRQSVAFWCNPISGHATLYWYQQILGQGPKLLIQFQNNGVVDDSQLPKDRFSAERLKGVDSTLKIQPAKLEDSAVYLCASSPAGNTIYFGEGSWLTVV.

V gene TRBV5-4 combines with J gene TRBJ1-3, with D unresolved. V was cut by 2 bases and J by 0 bases, with 12 bases left in between. Germline values: CDR1 SGHNT, CDR2 YYREEE (reference sequence). The CDR3 is 16 residues long. CDR3 in DNA: TGTGCCAGCAGCTTAAGAAACGGTATCTCTGGAAACACCATATATTTT. It encodes CASSLRNGISGNTIYF.

The DNA of the CDR3 is TGTGCCAGCTCGCTAGAGACAGGGGCCTCCTACGAGCAGTACTTC. Encoded protein: CASSLETGASYEQYF. The rearrangement uses TRBV18 and TRBJ2-7; 8 bases fit TRBD1. The CDR3 extends over 15 amino acids. Germline trimming cut 6 bases from V and 0 bases from J; bases unmatched to any gene: 7. Germline-derived CDR1 and CDR2 are KGHSH and LQKENI.